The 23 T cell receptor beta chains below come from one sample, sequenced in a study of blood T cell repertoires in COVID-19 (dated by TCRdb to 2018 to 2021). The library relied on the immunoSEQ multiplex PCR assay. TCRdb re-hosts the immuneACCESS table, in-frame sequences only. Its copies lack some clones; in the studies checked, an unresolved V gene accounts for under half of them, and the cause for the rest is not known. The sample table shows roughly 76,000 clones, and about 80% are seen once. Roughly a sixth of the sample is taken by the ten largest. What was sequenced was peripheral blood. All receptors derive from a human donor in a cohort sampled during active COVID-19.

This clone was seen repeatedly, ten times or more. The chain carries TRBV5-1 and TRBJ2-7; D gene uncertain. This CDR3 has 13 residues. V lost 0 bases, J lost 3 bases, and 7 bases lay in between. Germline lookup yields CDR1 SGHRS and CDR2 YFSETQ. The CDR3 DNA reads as TGCGCCAGCAGCTTGGGAGGAAACTACGAGCAGTACTTC. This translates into CASSLGGNYEQYF.

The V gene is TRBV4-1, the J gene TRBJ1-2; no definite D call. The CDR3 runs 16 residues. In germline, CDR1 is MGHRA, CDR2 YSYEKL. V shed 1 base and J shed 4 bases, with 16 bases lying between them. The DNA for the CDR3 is TGCGCCAGCAGCCAAGGTAGCGGTCGGATCCTCTATGGCTACACCTTC. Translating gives CASSQGSGRILYGYTF.

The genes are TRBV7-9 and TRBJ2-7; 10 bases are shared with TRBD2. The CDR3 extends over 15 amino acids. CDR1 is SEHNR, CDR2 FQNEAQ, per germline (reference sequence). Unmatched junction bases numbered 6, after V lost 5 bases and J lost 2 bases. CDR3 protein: CASSDSGRTTYEQYF. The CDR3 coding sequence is TGTGCCAGCAGCGATAGCGGGAGGACTACCTACGAGCAGTACTTC. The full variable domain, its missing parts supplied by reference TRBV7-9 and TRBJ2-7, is DTGVSQNPRHKITKRGQNVTFRCDPISEHNRLYWYRQTLGQGPEFLTYFQNEAQLEKSRLLSDRFSAERPKGSFSTLEIQRTEQGDSAMYLCASSDSGRTTYEQYFGPGTRLTVT.

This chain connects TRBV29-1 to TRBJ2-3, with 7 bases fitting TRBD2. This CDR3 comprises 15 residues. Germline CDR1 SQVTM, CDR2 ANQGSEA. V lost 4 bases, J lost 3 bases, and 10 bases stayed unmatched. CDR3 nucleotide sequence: TGCAGCGTTGGGGGCGAGGCGGGAGTGACAGATACGCAGTATTTT. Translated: CSVGGEAGVTDTQYF.

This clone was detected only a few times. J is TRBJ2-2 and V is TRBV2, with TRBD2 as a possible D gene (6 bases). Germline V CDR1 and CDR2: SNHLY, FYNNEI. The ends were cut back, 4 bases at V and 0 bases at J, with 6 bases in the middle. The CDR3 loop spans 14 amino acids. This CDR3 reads CASSGLANTGELFF. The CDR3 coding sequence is TGTGCCAGCAGTGGACTAGCGAACACCGGGGAGCTGTTTTTT.

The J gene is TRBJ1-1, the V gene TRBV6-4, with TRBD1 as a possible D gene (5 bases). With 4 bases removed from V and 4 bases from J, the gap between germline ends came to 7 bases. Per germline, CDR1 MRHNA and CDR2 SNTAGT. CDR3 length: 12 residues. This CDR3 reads CASSGGGTEAFF. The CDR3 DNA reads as TGTGCCAGCAGTGGGGGGGGCACTGAAGCTTTCTTT.

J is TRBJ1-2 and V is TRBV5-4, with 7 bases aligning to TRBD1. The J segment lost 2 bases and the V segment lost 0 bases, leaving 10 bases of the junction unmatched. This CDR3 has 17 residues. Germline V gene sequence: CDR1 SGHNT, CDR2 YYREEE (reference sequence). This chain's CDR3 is CASSLEGAKRRNYGYTF. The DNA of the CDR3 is TGTGCCAGCAGCTTGGAGGGGGCCAAAAGGCGGAACTATGGCTACACCTTC. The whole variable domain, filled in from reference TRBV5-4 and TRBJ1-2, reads ETGVTQSPTHLIKTRGQQVTLRCSSQSGHNTVSWYQQALGQGPQFIFQYYREEENGRGNFPPRFSGLQFPNYSSELNVNALELDDSALYLCASSLEGAKRRNYGYTFGSGTRLTVV.

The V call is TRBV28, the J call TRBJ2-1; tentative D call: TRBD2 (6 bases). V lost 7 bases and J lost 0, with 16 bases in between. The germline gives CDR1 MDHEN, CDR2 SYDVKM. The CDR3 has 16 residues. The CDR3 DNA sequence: TGTGCCAGCACCCCACCCGGGACTTACTCCTACAATGAGCAGTTCTTC. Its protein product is CASTPPGTYSYNEQFF.

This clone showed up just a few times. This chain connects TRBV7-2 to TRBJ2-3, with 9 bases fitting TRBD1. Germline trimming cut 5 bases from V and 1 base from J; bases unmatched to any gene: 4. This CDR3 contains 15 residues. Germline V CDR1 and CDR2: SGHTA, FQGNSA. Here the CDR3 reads CASSVRTGGTDTQYF. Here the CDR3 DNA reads TGTGCCAGCAGCGTAAGGACAGGGGGCACAGATACGCAGTATTTT.

Here the CDR3 DNA reads TGCGCCAGCAGCTTGGAACAGGGACACACTGAAGCTTTCTTT. Translation: CASSLEQGHTEAFF. The J gene is TRBJ1-1, the V gene TRBV5-1; maybe TRBD1 (6 bases). Trimming cost V 0 bases and J 3 bases, with 9 bases left between them. Germline-derived CDR1 and CDR2 are SGHRS and YFSETQ. The CDR3 runs 14 residues.

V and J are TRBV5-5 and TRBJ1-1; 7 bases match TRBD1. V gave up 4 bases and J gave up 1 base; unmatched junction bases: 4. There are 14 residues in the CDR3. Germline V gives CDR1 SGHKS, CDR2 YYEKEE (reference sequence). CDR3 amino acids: CASSIGQENTEAFF. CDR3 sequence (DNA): TGTGCCAGCAGCATCGGACAGGAGAACACTGAAGCTTTCTTT.

CDR3 amino acids: CASSQESTSYTYEQYF. The CDR3 DNA is TGCGCCAGCAGCCAAGAATCGACTAGCTATACCTACGAGCAGTACTTC. The V and J genes are TRBV4-1 and TRBJ2-7; 7 nucleotides agree with TRBD2. CDR1 and CDR2 (germline): MGHRA, YSYEKL. J gave up 2 bases and V 0 bases, and 7 bases lay outside the gene matches. The length of the CDR3 is 16 residues.

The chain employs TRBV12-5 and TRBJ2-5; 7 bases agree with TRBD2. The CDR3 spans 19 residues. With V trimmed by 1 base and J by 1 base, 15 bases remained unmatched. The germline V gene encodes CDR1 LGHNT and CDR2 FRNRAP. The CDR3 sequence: CASGLAGRLAGVFQETQYF. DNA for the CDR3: TGTGCTAGTGGTTTGGCGGGAAGGCTGGCGGGGGTCTTCCAAGAGACCCAGTACTTC. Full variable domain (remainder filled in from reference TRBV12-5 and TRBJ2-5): DARVTQTPRHKVTEMGQEVTMRCQPILGHNTVFWYRQTMMQGLELLAYFRNRAPLDDSGMPKDRFSAEMPDATLATLKIQPSEPRDSAVYFCASGLAGRLAGVFQETQYFGPGTRLLVL.

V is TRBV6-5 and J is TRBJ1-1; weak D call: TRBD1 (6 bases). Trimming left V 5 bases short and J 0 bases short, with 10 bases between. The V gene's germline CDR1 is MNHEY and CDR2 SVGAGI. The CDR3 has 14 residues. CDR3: CASSPGQMNTEAFF. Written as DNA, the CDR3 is TGTGCCAGCAGTCCCGGACAGATGAACACTGAAGCTTTCTTT.

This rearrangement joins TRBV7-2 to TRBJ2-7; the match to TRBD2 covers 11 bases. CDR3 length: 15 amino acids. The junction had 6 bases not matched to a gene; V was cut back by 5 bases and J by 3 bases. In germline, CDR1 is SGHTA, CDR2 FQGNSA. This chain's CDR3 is CASSLLAGGNYEQYF. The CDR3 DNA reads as TGTGCCAGCAGCCTATTAGCGGGGGGGAACTACGAGCAGTACTTC. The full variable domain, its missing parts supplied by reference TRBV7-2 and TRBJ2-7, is GAGVSQSPSNKVTEKGKDVELRCDPISGHTALYWYRQSLGQGLEFLIYFQGNSAPDKSGLPSDRFSAERTGGSVSTLTIQRTQQEDSAVYLCASSLLAGGNYEQYFGPGTRLTVT.

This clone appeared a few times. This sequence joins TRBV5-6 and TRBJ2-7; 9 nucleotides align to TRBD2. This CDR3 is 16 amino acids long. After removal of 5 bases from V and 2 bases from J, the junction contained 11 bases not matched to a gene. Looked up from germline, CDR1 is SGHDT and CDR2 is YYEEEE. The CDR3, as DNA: TGTGCCAGCAGGGGAGGAAGGGCGGGAGGGACCTACGAGCAGTACTTC. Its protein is CASRGGRAGGTYEQYF.

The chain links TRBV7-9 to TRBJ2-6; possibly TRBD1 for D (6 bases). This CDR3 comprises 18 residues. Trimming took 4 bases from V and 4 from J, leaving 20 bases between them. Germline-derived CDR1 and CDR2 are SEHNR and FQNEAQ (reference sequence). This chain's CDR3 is CASSSLRTANEGANVLTF. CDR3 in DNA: TGTGCCAGCAGCTCCCTCCGGACAGCCAACGAAGGGGCCAACGTCCTGACTTTC.

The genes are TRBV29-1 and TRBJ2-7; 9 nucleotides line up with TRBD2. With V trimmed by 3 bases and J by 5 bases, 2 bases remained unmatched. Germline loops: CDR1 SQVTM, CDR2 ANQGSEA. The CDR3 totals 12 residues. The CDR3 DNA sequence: TGCAGCGTTGAGGTAGCGGGAGACGAGCAGTACTTC. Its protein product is CSVEVAGDEQYF.

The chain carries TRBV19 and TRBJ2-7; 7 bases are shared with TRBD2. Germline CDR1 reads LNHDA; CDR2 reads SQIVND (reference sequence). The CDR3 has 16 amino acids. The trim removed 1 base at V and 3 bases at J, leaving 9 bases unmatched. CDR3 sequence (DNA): TGTGCCAGTAGTATAGGGGGGGGGTCTCCCCACTACGAGCAGTACTTC. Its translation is CASSIGGGSPHYEQYF.

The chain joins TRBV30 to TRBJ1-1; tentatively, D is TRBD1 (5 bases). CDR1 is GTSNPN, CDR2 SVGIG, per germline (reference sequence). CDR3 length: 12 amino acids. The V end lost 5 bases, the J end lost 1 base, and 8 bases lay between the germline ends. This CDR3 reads CAWSDKNTEAFF. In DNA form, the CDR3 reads TGTGCCTGGTCGGACAAGAACACTGAAGCTTTCTTT.

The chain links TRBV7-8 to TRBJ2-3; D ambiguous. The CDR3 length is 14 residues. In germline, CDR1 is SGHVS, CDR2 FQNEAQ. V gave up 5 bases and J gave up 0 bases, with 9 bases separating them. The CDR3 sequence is CASSVSLSTDTQYF. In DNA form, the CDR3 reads TGTGCCAGCAGCGTTAGCCTCAGCACAGATACGCAGTATTTT.

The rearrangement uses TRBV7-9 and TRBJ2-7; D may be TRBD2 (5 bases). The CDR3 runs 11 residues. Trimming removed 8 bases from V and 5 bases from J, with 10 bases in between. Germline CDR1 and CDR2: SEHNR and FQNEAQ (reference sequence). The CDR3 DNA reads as TGTGCCAGCGGTCGGGAAGACGAGCAGTACTTC. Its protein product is CASGREDEQYF.

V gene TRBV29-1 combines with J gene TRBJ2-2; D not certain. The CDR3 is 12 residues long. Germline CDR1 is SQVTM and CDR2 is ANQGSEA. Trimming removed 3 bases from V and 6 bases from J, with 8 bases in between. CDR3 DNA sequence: TGCAGCGTTGAGCCCAACTCCGGGGAGCTGTTTTTT. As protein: CSVEPNSGELFF.